These T cell receptor beta chains were read from a single sample in a study of cytomegalovirus exposure and HLA in healthy donors. This table comes from immunoSEQ multiplex PCR, and its TCRdb copy is limited to in-frame clones, with some not included. The data contain around 170,000 clones, more than 70% of them seen just once; the ten biggest clones take up approximately 1.5%. Material: PBMCs. These receptor sequences come from a girl aged 5-17 years in good health and CMV-seronegative. Each CDR3 is given with its conserved first and last residue. Each record gives: V gene, D gene, J gene, clone size, CDR3 protein, CDR3 DNA. The D gene is left open where the match is weak. Some rows mark clone size as missing; the rest say once, few, many or name a class of expanded clone.

TRBV27,NA,TRBJ2-3,NA,CASKGVTDTQYF,TGTGCCAGCAAAGGGGTTACAGATACGCAGTATTTT
TRBV28,NA,TRBJ1-2,NA,CASRFTGLRDYGYTF,TGTGCCAGCAGGTTTACAGGGCTTAGGGACTATGGCTACACCTTC
TRBV9,NA,TRBJ2-3,NA,CASSGLGGQTDTQYF,TGTGCCAGCAGCGGGTTGGGGGGGCAGACAGATACGCAGTATTTT
TRBV29-1,TRBD1,TRBJ1-1,few,CSAQTGGQTEAFF,TGCAGCGCACAGACAGGGGGGCAGACTGAAGCTTTCTTT
TRBV10-1,TRBD2,TRBJ2-1,once,CASSRVTSGGTNEQFF,TGCGCCAGCAGCCGGGTAACTAGCGGGGGGACCAATGAGCAGTTCTTC
TRBV7-3,NA,TRBJ1-2,NA,CASPTPEQGHRYTF,TGTGCCAGCCCCACCCCGGAACAAGGACATCGCTACACCTTC
TRBV10-3,NA,TRBJ1-1,few,CAISEGRTEAFF,TGTGCCATCAGTGAGGGGAGGACTGAAGCTTTCTTT
TRBV30,NA,TRBJ1-5,NA,CAWSVPVGGHQPQHF,TGTGCCTGGAGTGTACCGGTTGGGGGCCATCAGCCCCAGCATTTT
TRBV19,TRBD1,TRBJ1-1,few,CASRGLSTEAFF,TGTGCCAGCAGGGGGCTGAGCACTGAAGCTTTCTTT
TRBV30,NA,TRBJ1-2,NA,CAWSPFIKSNYGYTF,TGTGCCTGGAGCCCCTTTATTAAATCTAACTATGGCTACACCTTC
TRBV7-7,NA,TRBJ2-5,NA,CASSRNEGGQRPQETQYF,TGTGCTAGCAGCCGAAACGAGGGGGGACAGAGACCTCAAGAGACCCAGTACTTC
TRBV9,TRBD1,TRBJ2-4,NA,CASSVDRGGDIQYF,TGTGCCAGCAGCGTTGACAGGGGTGGGGACATTCAGTACTTC
TRBV29-1,NA,TRBJ1-5,NA,CSVEGDSNQPQHF,TGCAGCGTTGAAGGAGATAGCAATCAGCCCCAGCATTTT
TRBV18,NA,TRBJ2-1,NA,CASSTGINEQFF,TGTGCCAGCTCAACAGGGATCAATGAGCAGTTCTTC
TRBV10-3,NA,TRBJ2-5,NA,CASIRARNETQYF,TGTGCCAGCATAAGAGCGCGAAATGAGACCCAGTACTTC
TRBV14,TRBD2,TRBJ2-7,once,CASSQVAGRPLTYEQYF,TGTGCCAGCAGCCAAGTAGCGGGGCGCCCTCTTACCTACGAGCAGTACTTC
TRBV7-9,NA,TRBJ1-1,few,CASSPVQENEAFF,TGTGCCAGCAGCCCCGTCCAGGAAAATGAAGCTTTCTTT
TRBV27,NA,TRBJ1-4,NA,CASSSGQIVNEKLFF,TGTGCCAGCAGTTCTGGACAGATTGTTAATGAAAAACTGTTTTTT
TRBV10-3,TRBD2,TRBJ2-3,NA,CAIPPAGGTDTQYF,TGTGCCATCCCCCCAGCGGGGGGCACAGATACGCAGTATTTT
TRBV7-9,TRBD2,TRBJ2-1,few,CASSSRTSYNEQFF,TGTGCCAGCAGCTCGAGGACTAGCTACAATGAGCAGTTCTTC
TRBV29-1,NA,TRBJ1-1,NA,CSVDSEAFF,TGCAGCGTTGACAGTGAAGCTTTCTTT
TRBV12-5,NA,TRBJ2-1,few,CASGLGSAGEFF,TGTGCTAGTGGTTTGGGGTCGGCAGGGGAGTTCTTC
TRBV10-3,NA,TRBJ1-3,few,CAISENSSGNTIYF,TGTGCCATCAGTGAGAACAGCTCTGGAAACACCATATATTTT
TRBV25-1,NA,TRBJ1-4,NA,CASSRAGAGEKLFF,TGTGCCAGCAGTCGGGCAGGGGCAGGTGAAAAACTGTTTTTT
TRBV29-1,TRBD1,TRBJ2-1,NA,CSVETSGTDYNEQFF,TGCAGCGTTGAAACGTCAGGGACAGATTACAATGAGCAGTTCTTC
TRBV9,TRBD1,TRBJ1-1,NA,CASSAQTGVATEAFF,TGTGCCAGCAGCGCCCAGACAGGGGTGGCGACTGAAGCTTTCTTT
TRBV7-9,NA,TRBJ2-7,few,CASSYHGGVDSYEQYF,TGTGCCAGCAGCTACCACGGAGGGGTAGATAGCTACGAGCAGTACTTC
TRBV6-5,NA,TRBJ1-2,few,CASSHHRTYGYTF,TGTGCCAGCAGCCATCACAGGACCTATGGCTACACCTTC
TRBV14,NA,TRBJ1-2,NA,CASSQDSGNYGYTF,TGTGCCAGCAGCCAAGATTCCGGGAACTATGGCTACACCTTC
TRBV11-2,TRBD1,TRBJ2-7,NA,CASSLDGGDRAEGEQYF,TGTGCCAGCAGCTTAGACGGCGGAGACAGGGCGGAAGGCGAGCAGTACTTC
TRBV5-5,NA,TRBJ1-3,NA,CASSLMLGGNTIYF,TGTGCCAGCAGCTTGATGCTAGGAGGAAACACCATATATTTT
TRBV5-1,TRBD1,TRBJ1-4,NA,CASSSPGQGNEKLFF,TGCGCCAGCAGCTCGCCGGGACAGGGTAATGAAAAACTGTTTTTT
TRBV4-2,NA,TRBJ1-2,few,CASSQVSQGTYGYTF,TGTGCCAGCAGCCAAGTATCCCAGGGGACCTATGGCTACACCTTC
TRBV7-3,NA,TRBJ2-1,NA,CASSLLGPYNEQFF,TGTGCCAGCAGCTTACTGGGCCCCTACAATGAGCAGTTCTTC
TRBV6-1,NA,TRBJ2-1,NA,CASIQRYNEQFF,TGTGCCAGCATCCAGCGGTACAATGAGCAGTTCTTC
TRBV5-4,TRBD1,TRBJ1-1,once,CASSSDRQNTEAFF,TGTGCCAGCAGCTCGGACAGGCAGAACACTGAAGCTTTCTTT
TRBV28,NA,TRBJ2-3,NA,CASSLSGTDTQYF,TGTGCCAGCAGTTTAAGCGGCACAGATACGCAGTATTTT
TRBV5-1,TRBD1,TRBJ2-7,NA,CASSLGSLRDRAYEQYF,TGCGCCAGCAGCTTGGGGTCTCTTCGTGACAGGGCCTACGAGCAGTACTTC
TRBV14,NA,TRBJ2-3,NA,CASSARQHTDTQYF,TGTGCCAGCAGCGCCCGACAGCACACAGATACGCAGTATTTT
TRBV5-4,TRBD2,TRBJ2-7,NA,CASSLDQGTSYEQYF,TGTGCCAGCAGCTTGGATCAAGGGACTAGCTACGAGCAGTACTTC
TRBV9,NA,TRBJ1-6,NA,CASSVGGGVGNSPLHF,TGTGCCAGCAGCGTAGGAGGGGGGGTTGGTAATTCACCCCTCCACTTT
TRBV18,TRBD2,TRBJ2-5,NA,CASSPRRGGLETQYF,TGTGCCAGCTCACCGAGGCGCGGGGGGTTGGAGACCCAGTACTTC